This T cell receptor beta chain was sequenced for a study of control samples from healthy donors and cancer patients. Libraries were prepared by immunoSEQ multiplex PCR; TCRdb keeps only in-frame clonotypes and omits some of them. The sample carries 150,000 to 160,000 clones, over 90% recorded once. In germline, CDR1 is MNHNS, CDR2 SASEGT. The CDR3 extends over 16 amino acids. The V and J ends lost 1 base and 2 bases respectively, with 15 bases between them. The chain has TRBV6-1 and TRBJ2-7; TRBD1 might be the D (6 bases). The sample taken for sequencing was blood. This receptor was obtained from a man aged 45 to 65 in good health. The CDR3, as DNA: TGTGCCAGCAGTGAAGAGCAGGGGTCGGGACCCTACGAGCAGTACTTC. It encodes CASSEEQGSGPYEQYF.